This T cell receptor (beta chain) derives from a study of CD8+ T cells in alopecia areata. Whole-study findings and limits: Scalp data also include sequences from resident alphabeta T cells of normal skin. Especially in alopecia totalis/universalis, lesional scalp showed greater clonality than normal scalp did.

Following RNA extraction, reverse transcription yielded cDNA that acted as the sequencing template. Using immunoSEQ multiplex PCR, the repertoire was profiled, and TCRdb retains in-frame clones only, with some absent. The sample holds more than 95,000 clones, roughly 50% seen once. Comments on this clone: Its antigen is unidentified.

Collected material from alopecia areata patients comprised lesional scalp punch biopsies and peripheral blood. A FACSAria was used to sort CD4+ and CD8+ T cells. These cells came from PBMCs. Sequencing was performed on NKG2D-low CD8+ T cells sorted from blood. The receptor comes from a human donor with alopecia areata.

The CDR3 protein is CASSLGPTYEQYF. CDR3 in DNA: TGTGCCAGCAGCTTGGGACCCACCTACGAGCAGTACTTC. The gene calls are TRBV11-2 and TRBJ2-7; D could derive from TRBD1 or TRBD2 (5 bases each). Germline CDR1 and CDR2: SGHAT and FQNNGV. This CDR3 is built from 13 residues. V lost 3 bases and J lost 2, with 8 bases in between.